This T cell receptor beta chain was retrieved from a study of cytomegalovirus exposure and HLA in healthy donors. This PCR relied on a set of 60 Vbeta primers and 13 Jbeta primers. Assay: immunoSEQ multiplex PCR; the TCRdb copy retains only in-frame clones and omits some. The sample table sets out around 50,000 clones. Regarding this clone: Its antigen is still unknown.

Study-level results: As confirmed in vitro, a few CMV-associated chains were specific for CMV antigens.

The CDR3 spans 17 residues. Germline V gives CDR1 KGHSH, CDR2 LQKENI. J was trimmed by 3 bases and V by 1 base; bases with no gene match: 8. The source is a woman in her 50s in good health and CMV-seropositive. The V gene is TRBV18, the J gene TRBJ2-7, with TRBD1 identical over 11 bases. The source material was PBMCs. CDR3: CASSPLGQGARNYEQYF. The CDR3 nucleotides read TGTGCCAGCTCACCACTCGGACAGGGGGCCCGTAACTACGAGCAGTACTTC. Full variable domain (missing parts from reference TRBV18 and TRBJ2-7): NAGVMQNPRHLVRRRGQEARLRCSPMKGHSHVYWYRQLPEEGLKFMVYLQKENIIDESGMPKERFSAEFPKEGPSILRIQQVVRGDSAAYFCASSPLGQGARNYEQYFGPGTRLTVT.